The clone carrying this T cell receptor (beta chain) was detected ten times or more. As yet, its antigen is unknown. Treatment of the sample: PENTA 11 planned treatment interruption arm or continuous ART arm. The TCR library was built from RNA with a 3' RACE protocol and unique molecular identifiers. TCRdb passed the 3' RACE reads through MiXCR, listing each CDR3 protein once. The data show tens of thousands of distinct CDR3 sequences, roughly 4.5% seen once. CDR3 size: 17 residues. The entry originates in a study of HIV-infected children after antiretroviral therapy interruption. Findings of the study overall: The Gini coefficient of naive CD4+ repertoires rose, returning to baseline by 3 years. After treatment interruption started, naive CD4+ CDR3 overlap across time points dropped.

The sequence came from a pool of human donors with HIV. The genes are TRBV3-2 and TRBJ2-1. TRBV3-2 is an annotated pseudogene. The sequenced sample was CD45RA+ CD4+ T cells from PBMCs, pooled from several time points, obtained from a donor given antiretroviral therapy, either interrupted or continuous. Subset of the sample: naive CD4+ CD45RA+ CD45RO- T cells. Written as DNA, the CDR3 is TGTGCCAGCAGCCAAGTAGGTCACCCGGGAGCTTCAAATGAGCAGTTCTTC. Protein product: CASSQVGHPGASNEQFF.